This TCR beta chain is drawn from a study of blood T cells in healthy people across ages. General study findings and limits: Among T cells, TCR beta diversity per million cells dropped roughly linearly as age rose. Diversity estimates from one million T cells were considered underestimates.

A second roughly 6 to 12 cycle PCR used barcoded and J-beta primers. Unique molecular identifiers of 12 random nucleotides labeled each cDNA. One entry per CDR3 protein, called by TCRdb with MiXCR from the 5' RACE reads. The table has 1.2 million to 1.5 million distinct CDR3 sequences, around 59% seen once. CDR1 is SGHAT, CDR2 FQNNGV, per germline. V was shortened by 4 bases and J by 3 bases, with 15 bases between the two germline ends. The CDR3 runs to 15 residues. In the case of this clonotype: What it binds is not known.

This clonotype was obtained from a man between 18 and 29 years old in good health. V is TRBV11-2 and J is TRBJ1-1; D ambiguous. What was sequenced was blood. The CDR3 protein is CASSYLEVRDTEAFF. In DNA form, the CDR3 reads TGTGCCAGCAGCTACCTCGAGGTACGGGACACTGAAGCTTTCTTT.